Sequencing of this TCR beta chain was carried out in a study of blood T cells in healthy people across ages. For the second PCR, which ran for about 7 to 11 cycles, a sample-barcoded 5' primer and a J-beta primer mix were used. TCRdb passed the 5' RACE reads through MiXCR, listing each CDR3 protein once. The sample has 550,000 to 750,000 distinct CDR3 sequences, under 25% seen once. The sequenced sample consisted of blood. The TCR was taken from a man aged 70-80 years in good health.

The CDR3, as DNA: TGCGCCAGCACCCGGGTCGCCGGCACAGATACGCAGTATTTT. Amino acid sequence: CASTRVAGTDTQYF. The chain has TRBV5-1 and TRBJ2-3; D uncertain. CDR1 is SGHRS, CDR2 YFSETQ, per germline. This CDR3 is built from 14 residues. Trimming took 6 bases from V and 1 from J, leaving 12 bases between them.